This note documents a single T cell receptor (beta chain) sequence. The antigen remains undetermined. Time point reported: patch test 1, 2 weeks after DPC sensitization. Regarding treatment: therapeutic diphenylcyclopropenone sensitization with weekly scalp DPC. The sample originates from a study of human T cells and chemical hapten exposure. Overall study results and limits: Relative to controls, expanded TCRs formed significantly more large CDR3 similarity clusters.

One entry per CDR3 protein results from TCRdb running MiXCR on the RACE reads. The sample has some 77,000 distinct CDR3 sequences, about a tenth seen once. The source material was whole blood, sampled in connection with sensitization to the hapten diphenylcyclopropenone (DPC). The TCR comes from a woman aged 45-59 years with alopecia areata. Some clones in this sample may be carry-over from other donors' samples.

The CDR3 sequence: CSVADRVGSGELFF. The CDR3 nucleotides read TGCAGCGTTGCGGACAGGGTAGGGTCCGGGGAGCTGTTTTTT. This chain links TRBV29-1 with TRBJ2-2; 8 bases agree with TRBD1. J gave up 6 bases and V 4 bases, and 7 bases lay outside the gene matches. The germline gives CDR1 SQVTM, CDR2 ANQGSEA. This CDR3 contains 14 residues.